This record covers a single T cell receptor (beta chain). Its antigen is not known. Antigen-specific CD4+ T cells were first expanded with viral peptide pools by the ViraFEST assay and only then sequenced. At the end of about 10 days of culture, CD4+ T cells were isolated. Two-dose vaccination with either BNT162b2 or mRNA-1273 was given to the participants. At days 3 and 7, half of the medium was exchanged for IL-2 medium. This sample was included in a study of vaccination effects on CD4 cells after COVID-19. The germline V and J ends were trimmed by 6 bases and 4 bases, with 15 bases remaining between them. CDR3 length: 14 residues. Germline values: CDR1 MNHEY, CDR2 SVGAGI. Sequencing was performed with immunoSEQ multiplex PCR; in TCRdb, only in-frame clones are kept and a portion is missing. Of about 24,000 clones in the sample, roughly 72% were seen once.

The receptor comes from a human donor who received a COVID-19 vaccine. Sequenced here: CD4+ T cells from PBMCs cultured with HCoV-NL63 spike peptides, sampled after COVID-19 vaccination. This chain joins TRBV6-5 and TRBJ1-1, with unresolved D. CDR3 DNA sequence: TGTGCCAGCAGCTACGGACGGACGAGCACTGAAGCTTTCTTT. It translates to CASSYGRTSTEAFF.